The text below deals with one T cell receptor beta chain. Assay: immunoSEQ multiplex PCR; the TCRdb copy retains only in-frame clones and omits some. The data show approximately 52,000 clones, about 85% seen once. The data originate from a study of blood T cell repertoires in COVID-19. The overall study: Acute and convalescent COVID-19 samples came from the United States, Italy and Spain.

The CDR3 is 14 amino acids. The germline CDR1 and CDR2 sequences are SNHLY and FYNNEI. V shed 8 bases, J shed 6 bases, and the junction held 4 bases outside the gene matches. The source material was peripheral blood. The chain has TRBV2 and TRBJ1-6; 10 positions agree with TRBD1. This clonotype was sampled from a woman older than 75 with acute or convalescent COVID-19. The CDR3 DNA reads as TGTGCCAGCTGCCGGGACAGGGGTAATTCACCCCTCCACTTT. It encodes CASCRDRGNSPLHF.